What follows are 30 T cell receptor beta chains derived from one specimen sequenced in a study of immune evolution from preneoplasia to lung adenocarcinoma. Produced via immunoSEQ multiplex PCR; TCRdb's table is partial and in-frame only. This table holds 6,000 or so clones, around 80% found once. Source material: FFPE invasive lung adenocarcinoma tissue. Receptor source: a person aged 45-60 years with lung adenocarcinoma.

The chain couples TRBV4-2 to TRBJ2-7, with a weak D call TRBD1 (6 bases). The germline gives CDR1 LGHNA, CDR2 YNFKEQ. This CDR3 region has 14 residues. V was trimmed by 2 bases and J by 2 bases, leaving 10 bases between them. The CDR3 protein is CASSQRQEPYEQYF. DNA for the CDR3: TGTGCCAGCAGCCAAAGACAGGAGCCCTACGAGCAGTACTTC.

This chain connects TRBV2 to TRBJ2-5; 8 bases agree with TRBD1. The germline gives CDR1 SNHLY, CDR2 FYNNEI. Trimming took 4 bases from V and 4 from J; bases not matched to a gene: 2. The CDR3 has 13 residues. CDR3 in amino acids: CASSGDRGETQYF. CDR3 sequence (DNA): TGTGCCAGCAGTGGAGACAGGGGAGAGACCCAGTACTTC.

The chain is built from TRBV28 and TRBJ1-5, with D possibly being TRBD1 (6 bases). CDR3 size: 16 residues. Germline lookup yields CDR1 MDHEN and CDR2 SYDVKM. V gave up 4 bases and J gave up 1 base, with 14 bases separating them. CDR3: CASSSSGATSNQPQHF. DNA of the CDR3: TGTGCCAGCAGTTCCTCAGGGGCAACGAGCAATCAGCCCCAGCATTTT.

CDR3 nucleotide sequence: TGTGCCAGCAGCCGTAGCGGGAGGGGGAATGAGCAGTTCTTC. The encoded protein is CASSRSGRGNEQFF. The chain has TRBV6-5 and TRBJ2-1, with 11 bases that match TRBD2. This CDR3 is 14 amino acids long. The V gene's germline CDR1 is MNHEY and CDR2 SVGAGI. After removal of 6 bases from V and 7 bases from J, the junction contained 5 bases not matched to a gene.

J is TRBJ2-2 and V is TRBV28; tentatively, D is TRBD1 (5 bases). The CDR3 is 15 residues long. Trimming shortened V by 7 bases and J by 4 bases, and 16 bases separated the two germline ends. The germline gives CDR1 MDHEN, CDR2 SYDVKM. CDR3 bases: TGTGCCAGCACTTCAATAGGGGAAAGCACCGGGGAGCTGTTTTTT. It translates to CASTSIGESTGELFF.

A note on this clone: At one end, the junction sequence differs from germline, possibly due to a read error. This chain uses TRBV2 with TRBJ1-4; D unresolved. The CDR3 consists of 15 residues. From germline, CDR1 is SNHLY and CDR2 FYNNEI. CDR3 protein: CTSMRGSMANEKLFF. Written as DNA, the CDR3 is TGTACCAGCATGCGCGGCTCCATGGCTAATGAAAAACTGTTTTTT.

The chain couples TRBV5-1 to TRBJ1-5; 7 positions match TRBD1. The CDR3 totals 19 residues. J was trimmed by 0 bases and V by 1 base; bases with no gene match: 13. Germline assignment: CDR1 SGHRS and CDR2 YFSETQ. CDR3 protein: CASSLRDRDRIYSNQPQHF. In nucleotides, the CDR3 is TGCGCCAGCAGCTTGCGAGACAGGGATCGGATTTATAGCAATCAGCCCCAGCATTTT.

The chain carries TRBV5-6 and TRBJ1-1; 8 bases are shared with TRBD1. Germline values: CDR1 SGHDT, CDR2 YYEEEE. Trimming at V came to 1 base and at J to 7 bases, leaving 9 bases not matched to a gene. The CDR3 has 15 residues. Here the CDR3 reads CASSLLGTGDFEAFF. The CDR3 DNA is TGTGCCAGCAGCTTGTTGGGGACAGGAGATTTTGAAGCTTTCTTT.

In its sample, this clone was seen once. The chain combines TRBV10-3 with TRBJ2-7; weak D call: TRBD2 (5 bases). Looked up from germline, CDR1 is ENHRY and CDR2 is SYGVKD. CDR3 length: 13 amino acids. Trimming stripped 5 bases from V and 6 bases from J, with 14 bases between. The CDR3 DNA is TGTGCCATCAGTCCCGTCCCCGGAGGCGAGCAGTACTTC. Its protein is CAISPVPGGEQYF.

The chain has TRBV28 and TRBJ1-5; weak D call: TRBD1 (5 bases). The germline V gene encodes CDR1 MDHEN and CDR2 SYDVKM. CDR3 size: 13 residues. CDR3 DNA: TGTGCAATAGGTGGACACAGCAATCAGCCCCAGCATTTT. This translates into CAIGGHSNQPQHF.

The V call is TRBV19, the J call TRBJ2-7; tentatively, D is TRBD2 (5 bases). This CDR3 region has 14 residues. V shed 3 bases and J shed 5 bases, with 14 bases lying between them. Per germline, CDR1 LNHDA and CDR2 SQIVND (reference sequence). CDR3 protein: CASSMASSPNEQYF. In DNA form, the CDR3 reads TGTGCCAGTAGTATGGCTAGCAGTCCGAACGAGCAGTACTTC.

This clone showed up just once. V is TRBV9 and J is TRBJ2-1; D unclear. The CDR3 is 14 residues long. CDR1 and CDR2 from the germline V gene are SGDLS and YYNGEE. Trimming took 5 bases from V and 4 from J, leaving 13 bases between them. CDR3 bases: TGTGCCAGCAGTCTGGTCTCTCTATACAATGAGCAGTTCTTC. This gives the protein CASSLVSLYNEQFF.

The rearrangement joins TRBV9 to TRBJ2-2, with D hard to call. The CDR3 runs to 15 residues. The germline V gene has CDR1 SGDLS and CDR2 YYNGEE. The ends were cut back, 3 bases at V and 8 bases at J, with 17 bases in the middle. DNA of the CDR3: TGTGCCAGCAGCGAGACGGAATACCCCATAGGGGAGCTGTTTTTT. Its translation is CASSETEYPIGELFF.

This rearrangement joins TRBV5-1 to TRBJ2-6; D is unresolved. The CDR3 totals 15 residues. Trimming cost V 4 bases and J 0 bases, with 8 bases left between them. Germline V gene lookup returns CDR1 SGHRS and CDR2 YFSETQ. CDR3 residues: CASSLQTSGANVLTF. The CDR3 DNA follows: TGCGCCAGCAGCCTACAAACCTCTGGGGCCAACGTCCTGACTTTC.

This clone was seen more than once but under ten times. The chain uses TRBV7-3 and TRBJ2-3, with D unresolved. V was clipped by 5 bases and J by 5 bases, with 11 bases between them. CDR3 size: 13 residues. Per germline, CDR1 SGHTA and CDR2 FQGTGA. CDR3 sequence (DNA): TGTGCCAGCAGCCTTATCGCAGTAGATACGCAGTATTTT. Translated, it gives CASSLIAVDTQYF.

V gene TRBV4-1 combines with J gene TRBJ2-5, with 9 nucleotides matching TRBD1. V lost 0 bases to trimming and J lost 2 bases; unmatched junction nucleotides: 13. This CDR3 spans 19 amino acids. Germline CDR1 is MGHRA and CDR2 is YSYEKL. The CDR3 sequence: CASSQDFRTGERQQETQYF. The CDR3 nucleotides are TGCGCCAGCAGCCAAGATTTCCGGACAGGGGAGCGACAACAAGAGACCCAGTACTTC.

This sequence joins TRBV4-2 and TRBJ2-7, with a weak D call TRBD2 (6 bases). Looked up from germline, CDR1 is LGHNA and CDR2 is YNFKEQ. The CDR3 is made up of 13 amino acids. V shed 4 bases and J shed 4 bases, with 11 bases lying between them. CDR3 residues: CASSRGTSYEQYF. In nucleotides, the CDR3 is TGTGCCAGCAGCCGGGGGACTTCTTACGAGCAGTACTTC.

This chain connects TRBV11-2 to TRBJ2-2; the match to TRBD1 covers 9 bases. Trimming removed 1 base from V and 6 bases from J; junction bases left unmatched: 0. The CDR3 has 14 residues. CDR1 and CDR2 from the germline V gene are SGHAT and FQNNGV. The CDR3 here is CASSLGDRAGELFF. The CDR3 DNA reads as TGTGCCAGCAGCTTAGGGGACAGGGCCGGGGAGCTGTTTTTT. Combining the CDR3 with reference TRBV11-2 and TRBJ2-2 gives the whole variable domain EAGVAQSPRYKIIEKRQSVAFWCNPISGHATLYWYQQILGQGPKLLIQFQNNGVVDDSQLPKDRFSAERLKGVDSTLKIQPAKLEDSAVYLCASSLGDRAGELFFGEGSRLTVL.

This chain's CDR3 is CASSPSSGTVFYEQYF. CDR3 bases: TGTGCCAGCAGTCCTTCTTCCGGGACAGTTTTTTACGAGCAGTACTTC. This chain connects TRBV27 to TRBJ2-7; 7 positions match TRBD1. The V gene's germline CDR1 is MNHEY and CDR2 SMNVEV (reference sequence). This CDR3 is 16 amino acids long. Trimming cost V 5 bases and J 4 bases; bases outside gene matches: 14.

J is TRBJ2-1 and V is TRBV9; 12 bases fit TRBD2. This CDR3 spans 18 amino acids. From germline, CDR1 is SGDLS and CDR2 YYNGEE. Trimming at V came to 3 bases and at J to 5 bases, leaving 12 bases not matched to a gene. The chain's CDR3 is CASSALAGGPRRNNEQFF. The CDR3 DNA follows: TGTGCCAGCAGCGCCCTAGCGGGAGGGCCCCGGCGCAACAATGAGCAGTTCTTC.

CDR3 DNA: TGTGCCAGCAGACCAGACAGAAGCACAGATACGCAGTATTTT. It is translated as CASRPDRSTDTQYF. The V and J genes are TRBV7-9 and TRBJ2-3; a possible D gene is TRBD1 (5 bases). This CDR3 comprises 14 residues. V lost 6 bases, J lost 0 bases, and 10 bases lay in between. The germline V gene encodes CDR1 SEHNR and CDR2 FQNEAQ (reference sequence).

This clone has just a few counts. The chain couples TRBV19 to TRBJ1-5, with D possibly being TRBD1 (5 bases). The germline V gene has CDR1 LNHDA and CDR2 SQIVND (reference sequence). The CDR3 is made up of 15 amino acids. V lost 5 bases, J lost 0 bases, and 11 bases lay in between. CDR3 sequence reads: CASSGTHNSNQPQHF. CDR3 nucleotide sequence: TGTGCCAGTAGTGGGACCCACAATAGCAATCAGCCCCAGCATTTT.

This clone was seen a handful of times. The rearrangement joins TRBV9 to TRBJ2-1; tentatively, D is TRBD2 (7 bases). The CDR3 is 17 amino acids. Germline V lookup: CDR1 SGDLS, CDR2 YYNGEE. Trimming removed 2 bases at V and 8 bases at J, with 23 bases between. CDR3 amino acids: CASSVEGGDYVWDEQFF. The CDR3 bases are TGTGCCAGCAGCGTCGAGGGGGGGGACTACGTCTGGGATGAGCAGTTCTTC.

This clone was recorded once. The V call is TRBV4-3, the J call TRBJ1-1; maybe TRBD1 (5 bases). Trimming took off 0 bases at V and 0 bases at J, with 8 bases between the two ends. Per germline, CDR1 LGHNA and CDR2 YSLEER. The CDR3 is 15 residues long. The chain's CDR3 is CASSQEWTLNTEAFF. The DNA for the CDR3 is TGCGCCAGCAGCCAAGAATGGACACTGAACACTGAAGCTTTCTTT.

The chain has TRBV5-1 and TRBJ2-3, with D uncertain. This CDR3 spans 15 amino acids. Looked up from germline, CDR1 is SGHRS and CDR2 is YFSETQ. V was trimmed by 0 bases and J by 0 bases, leaving 8 bases between them. CDR3 residues: CASSLGHGSTDTQYF. The DNA for the CDR3 is TGCGCCAGCAGCTTGGGACATGGGAGCACAGATACGCAGTATTTT.

The V and J genes are TRBV5-4 and TRBJ2-7; 8 bases are a match to TRBD2. The V segment lost 5 bases and the J segment 7 bases; nucleotides outside the gene matches: 14. The CDR3 runs to 15 residues. From germline, CDR1 is SGHNT and CDR2 YYREEE (reference sequence). CDR3 protein: CASSRGAGGPREQYF. In nucleotides, the CDR3 is TGTGCCAGCAGTCGGGGGGCGGGAGGCCCGAGGGAGCAGTACTTC. The variable domain in full, with the rest retrieved from reference TRBV5-4 and TRBJ2-7, is ETGVTQSPTHLIKTRGQQVTLRCSSQSGHNTVSWYQQALGQGPQFIFQYYREEENGRGNFPPRFSGLQFPNYSSELNVNALELDDSALYLCASSRGAGGPREQYFGPGTRLTVT.

V gene TRBV6-6 combines with J gene TRBJ1-3; D not certain. The V and J ends lost 6 bases and 2 bases respectively, with 5 bases between them. Germline V CDR1 and CDR2: MNHNY, SVGAGI (reference sequence). The CDR3 has 12 amino acids. CDR3 coding DNA: TGTGCCAGCAGCCAGACTGGAAACACCATATATTTT. Translated, it gives CASSQTGNTIYF.

The chain uses TRBV27 and TRBJ1-1, with 9 bases lining up with TRBD1. The CDR3 sequence is 14 residues long. V was pared by 8 bases and J by 0 bases, with 4 bases of the junction left unmatched. CDR1 MNHEY and CDR2 SMNVEV come from the germline V gene (reference sequence). The CDR3 DNA follows: TGTGCCAGCCGGGACAGGGTGATGAACACTGAAGCTTTCTTT. Encoded protein: CASRDRVMNTEAFF.

The chain uses TRBV5-1 and TRBJ2-6; D not certain. Germline values: CDR1 SGHRS, CDR2 YFSETQ. The CDR3 contains 15 residues. V dropped 4 bases and J dropped 8 bases, with 16 bases sitting between them. The CDR3 loop reads CASSQTTMDPNVLTF. DNA for the CDR3: TGCGCCAGCAGCCAAACAACAATGGATCCCAACGTCCTGACTTTC.

This chain joins TRBV11-2 and TRBJ2-1, with D perhaps matching TRBD1 (5 bases). This CDR3 region has 14 residues. From germline, CDR1 is SGHAT and CDR2 FQNNGV. V lost 5 bases to trimming and J lost 4 bases, with 12 bases between them. The CDR3, as DNA: TGTGCCAGCAGCCCAAACCGACAGTACAATGAGCAGTTCTTC. Protein sequence: CASSPNRQYNEQFF.